What follows describes a single T cell receptor (beta chain). No antigen is known for it. UMI-tagged 5'RACE template switching yielded the TCR beta cDNA. TCRdb re-called the 5' RACE reads; one entry per CDR3 protein, DNA not given. The table lists 350,000 to 450,000 distinct CDR3 sequences. Germline CDR1 is LGHDT and CDR2 is YNNKEL (reference sequence). This CDR3 has 12 residues. This sample was taken from a study of T cells expressing NK-cell markers. Study-wide results and limits: In a handful of donors, dominant CD3+CD56+NKG2C+ clones formed about 1.0-7.0% of CD8+ cells.

The sequenced material came from blood T cells: a sorted CD56 or NKG2C T cell subset, CD4+ or CD8+ T cells, or bulk PBMC T cells (not recorded which). The TCR was taken from a man aged 18 to 69 in good health. This chain joins TRBV3-1 and TRBJ2-7. The chain's CDR3 is CASSQTALGQYF.